One sample yielded the 9 T cell receptor beta chains listed below, sequenced in a study of beta chain features in type 1 diabetes. Investigators reverse transcribed all isolated RNA, so they sequenced expressed TCRB transcripts. The protocol was immunoSEQ multiplex PCR, while the TCRdb copy is restricted to in-frame clones and leaves out a portion. The repertoire holds some 410,000 clones, with 9.5% to 12% as singletons. The sample consisted of naive CD4+ T cells from blood. The receptors derive from a woman between 18 and 29 years old in good health.

This clone was observed a handful of times. The chain couples TRBV4-3 to TRBJ2-7; 10 bases match TRBD2. The CDR3 is 16 residues long. The trim removed 4 bases at V and 6 bases at J, leaving 12 bases unmatched. CDR1 LGHNA and CDR2 YSLEER come from the germline V gene. The CDR3 loop reads CASSLVKREGQCEQYF. In nucleotides, the CDR3 is TGCGCCAGCAGCCTTGTGAAGCGGGAGGGCCAGTGCGAGCAGTACTTC.

In this sample, this clone turned up a few times. The chain uses TRBV7-9 and TRBJ2-3, with 7 positions matching TRBD2. Losses at the gene ends were 2 bases for V and 1 base for J; bases not matched to a gene: 9. Germline-derived CDR1 and CDR2 are SEHNR and FQNEAQ (reference sequence). The CDR3 is 17 amino acids. In DNA, the CDR3 is TGTGCCAGCAGCTTACGCGGAGCGGGACGCGGCACAGATACGCAGTATTTT. Translated: CASSLRGAGRGTDTQYF.

V is TRBV18 and J is TRBJ2-5; D is perhaps TRBD1 (5 bases). CDR1 and CDR2 (germline): KGHSH, LQKENI. The V end lost 2 bases, the J end lost 0 bases, and 10 bases lay between the germline ends. This CDR3 contains 15 residues. The CDR3 spells CASSPNQGYQETQYF. In nucleotides, the CDR3 is TGTGCCAGCTCACCAAATCAGGGTTACCAAGAGACCCAGTACTTC.

CDR3 sequence: CASSYRPSGANVLTF. In nucleotides, the CDR3 is TGTGCCAGCAGTTACCGGCCTTCTGGGGCCAACGTCCTGACTTTC. The chain employs TRBV2 and TRBJ2-6; D is uncertain. Germline loops: CDR1 SNHLY, CDR2 FYNNEI. The length of the CDR3 is 15 residues. The V end was cut by 5 bases, the J end by 1 base, with 9 bases between. Looking up the rest from reference TRBV2 and TRBJ2-6 gives the full variable domain: EPEVTQTPSHQVTQMGQEVILRCVPISNHLYFYWYRQILGQKVEFLVSFYNNEISEKSEIFDDQFSVERPDGSNFTLKIRSTKLEDSAMYFCASSYRPSGANVLTFGAGSRLTVL.

This clone was detected only a few times. This chain joins TRBV18 and TRBJ1-2, with D possibly matching TRBD1 (5 bases). Germline V lookup: CDR1 KGHSH, CDR2 LQKENI. V lost 3 bases and J 2 bases, leaving 16 bases between the germline ends. The CDR3 length is 16 residues. This chain's CDR3 is CASSPMPVAGNYGYTF. CDR3 nucleotides: TGTGCCAGCTCACCTATGCCGGTGGCAGGGAACTATGGCTACACCTTC.

This clone was seen more than once but under ten times. V is TRBV10-3 and J is TRBJ1-1, with D possibly being TRBD1 (6 bases). Trimming removed 9 bases at V and 0 bases at J, with 17 bases between. The CDR3 is made up of 15 amino acids. Germline assignment: CDR1 ENHRY and CDR2 SYGVKD. CDR3 sequence: CAITGTFSVNTEAFF. CDR3 DNA: TGTGCCATTACCGGGACATTTTCGGTGAACACTGAAGCTTTCTTT.

This sequence joins TRBV4-1 and TRBJ1-3; D is ambiguous. V lost 2 bases and J 4 bases, leaving 12 bases between the germline ends. The CDR3 is made up of 15 amino acids. Germline CDR1 is MGHRA and CDR2 is YSYEKL. The CDR3 DNA reads as TGCGCCAGCAGCCAATTCGGAGCAAGCGGAAACACCATATATTTT. Amino acid sequence: CASSQFGASGNTIYF.

This sequence joins TRBV5-1 and TRBJ2-3; TRBD1 might be the D (6 bases). The CDR3 has 15 amino acids. Germline assignment: CDR1 SGHRS and CDR2 YFSETQ. V was pared by 0 bases and J by 2 bases, with 10 bases between. The CDR3 nucleotides read TGCGCCAGCAGCTTGGGGACAGTCCCCACAGATACGCAGTATTTT. Translated, it gives CASSLGTVPTDTQYF.

This chain connects TRBV11-2 to TRBJ2-7; perhaps TRBD2 as D (5 bases). Germline CDR1 is SGHAT and CDR2 is FQNNGV. Trimming took 1 base from V and 9 from J, leaving 7 bases between them. The CDR3 spans 11 residues. CDR3 region: CASSLGSGQYV. The CDR3 nucleotides read TGTGCCAGCAGCTTAGGAAGCGGGCAGTACGTC.